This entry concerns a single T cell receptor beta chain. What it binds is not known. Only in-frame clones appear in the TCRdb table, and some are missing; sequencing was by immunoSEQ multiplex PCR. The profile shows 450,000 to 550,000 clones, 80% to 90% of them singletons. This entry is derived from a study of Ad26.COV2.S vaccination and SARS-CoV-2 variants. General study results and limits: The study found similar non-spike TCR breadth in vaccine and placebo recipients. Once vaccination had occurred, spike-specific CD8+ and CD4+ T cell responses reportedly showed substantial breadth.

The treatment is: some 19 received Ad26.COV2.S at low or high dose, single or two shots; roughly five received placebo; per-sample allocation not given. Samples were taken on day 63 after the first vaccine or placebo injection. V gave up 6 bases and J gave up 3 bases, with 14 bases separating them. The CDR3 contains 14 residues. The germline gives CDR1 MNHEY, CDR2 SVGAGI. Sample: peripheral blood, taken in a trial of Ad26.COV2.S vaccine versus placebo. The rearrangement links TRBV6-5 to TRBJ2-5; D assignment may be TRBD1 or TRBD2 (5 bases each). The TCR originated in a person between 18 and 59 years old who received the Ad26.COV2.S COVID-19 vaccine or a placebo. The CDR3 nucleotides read TGTGCCAGCAGCTTCGGGACGCCCAAAGAGACCCAGTACTTC. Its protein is CASSFGTPKETQYF.